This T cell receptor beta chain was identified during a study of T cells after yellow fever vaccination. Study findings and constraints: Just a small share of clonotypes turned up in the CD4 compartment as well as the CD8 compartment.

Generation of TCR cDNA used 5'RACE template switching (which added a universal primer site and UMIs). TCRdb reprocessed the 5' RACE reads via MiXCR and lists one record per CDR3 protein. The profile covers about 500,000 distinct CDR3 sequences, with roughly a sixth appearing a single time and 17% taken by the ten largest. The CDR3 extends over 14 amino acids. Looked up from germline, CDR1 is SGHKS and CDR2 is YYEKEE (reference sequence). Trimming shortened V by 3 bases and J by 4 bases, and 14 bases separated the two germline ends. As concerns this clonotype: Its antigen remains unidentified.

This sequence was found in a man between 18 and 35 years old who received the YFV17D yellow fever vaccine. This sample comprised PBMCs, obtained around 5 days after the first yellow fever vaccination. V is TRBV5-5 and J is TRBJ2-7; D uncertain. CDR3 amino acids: CASSWTGREYEQYV. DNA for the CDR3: TGTGCCAGCAGCTGGACCGGCCGTGAGTACGAGCAGTACGTC.